This T cell receptor (beta chain) comes out of a study of blood T cell repertoires in COVID-19. Background on the study: Both acute and convalescent COVID-19 samples were obtained from the United States, Italy and Spain. PBMCs, B-cell-depleted T cells, or T cells provided the cDNA or gDNA that made up the material.

Participants came from roughly 25 US areas, aged about 18 to 89 years. Authors' methods: Amplification from reference gene primers served as the basis for estimated nucleated cell counts. Sequencing used immunoSEQ multiplex PCR; TCRdb keeps in-frame clones, though not all of them. Clonal size and the V and J genes are those of that table, whereas D and trimming came from the DNA. The sample holds under 350,000 clones, about 86% seen once. The V gene end was trimmed by 1 base and the J gene end by 7 bases; junction bases not matched to a gene: 4. The CDR3 is made up of 15 amino acids. Germline V lookup: CDR1 SGHTA, CDR2 FQGNSA.

Sequencing was done on a sample of PBMCs or T cells enriched from blood (not recorded which). This TCR was sampled from a middle-aged woman with acute COVID-19. The J gene is TRBJ1-6, the V gene TRBV7-2; 7 positions agree with TRBD1. CDR3 sequence reads: CASSLEGGGNSPLHF. Written as DNA, the CDR3 is TGTGCCAGCAGCTTAGAAGGGGGCGGAAATTCACCCCTCCACTTT.